The 23 T cell receptor beta chains in this list originate from one sample, sequenced in a study of shared clonotypes between healthy human individuals (TCRdb year 2020). The library was generated by the immunoSEQ multiplex PCR assay. The source is immuneACCESS, and TCRdb retained only in-frame sequences with V and J called. Part of the clones is not carried over; for the studies checked, unresolved V genes explain less than half of this, and the remainder is unexplained. The sample yields some 1 million clones; roughly 80% were counted once. The ten most abundant clones make up 1.4% to 1.5% of the sample. Sequences were obtained from memory CD4+ T cells sorted from blood. According to the study, the label for this sample's cell subset or site signals: CD45RA-negative fraction. These receptors were taken from a man aged 18 to 30 in good health.

A few counts support this clone. This rearrangement joins TRBV19 to TRBJ2-5, with 8 bases aligning to TRBD1. The CDR3 contains 15 residues. Germline values: CDR1 LNHDA, CDR2 SQIVND (reference sequence). J lost 2 bases, V lost 3 bases, and 5 bases had no gene match. DNA of the CDR3: TGTGCCAGTAGTATTAGTTACAGGGGGCAAGAGACCCAGTACTTC. Translating it yields CASSISYRGQETQYF. Using reference TRBV19 and TRBJ2-5 for the parts outside the CDR3, the full variable domain is DGGITQSPKYLFRKEGQNVTLSCEQNLNHDAMYWYRQDPGQGLRLIYYSQIVNDFQKGDIAEGYSVSREKKESFPLTVTSAQKNPTAFYLCASSISYRGQETQYFGPGTRLLVL.

The chain uses TRBV5-1 and TRBJ1-1; D is unclear. Germline V lookup: CDR1 SGHRS, CDR2 YFSETQ. V lost 2 bases to trimming and J lost 8 bases, with 22 bases between them. This CDR3 spans 16 amino acids. DNA for the CDR3: TGCGCCAGCAGCTTACAAACCCCTGGGGTGACGGGCGAAGCTTTCTTT. Amino acid sequence: CASSLQTPGVTGEAFF.

V usage is TRBV5-1 and J usage is TRBJ2-7, with 9 nucleotides matching TRBD1. CDR1 and CDR2 (germline): SGHRS, YFSETQ. V was pared by 4 bases and J by 1 base, with 6 bases of the junction left unmatched. The CDR3 is 15 residues long. CDR3: CASSLTGGVSYEQYF. The CDR3 region has the DNA TGCGCCAGCAGCCTAACAGGGGGCGTTTCCTACGAGCAGTACTTC.

The V and J genes are TRBV4-3 and TRBJ1-3, with D unclear. Trimming took 2 bases from V and 2 from J, leaving 10 bases between them. The CDR3 covers 15 residues. CDR1 is LGHNA, CDR2 YSLEER, per germline. Here the CDR3 DNA reads TGCGCCAGCAGCCAAAGTGCCAGAACTGGAAACACCATATATTTT. Encoded protein: CASSQSARTGNTIYF.

The chain recombines TRBV7-9 with TRBJ2-2, with a weak D call TRBD2 (5 bases). This CDR3 region has 14 residues. V lost 5 bases, J lost 5 bases, and 12 bases lay in between. Germline CDR1 and CDR2: SEHNR and FQNEAQ (reference sequence). CDR3 nucleotides: TGTGCCAGCAGCCAAAGCGGAAGTACCGGGGAGCTGTTTTTT. This codes for CASSQSGSTGELFF.

With regard to this clone: This sample also contains other DNA sequences that code for the same CDR3. V usage is TRBV7-9 and J usage is TRBJ2-2; D remains ambiguous. The V gene lost 5 bases and the J gene lost 0 bases, with 10 bases spanning the gap. The germline V gene encodes CDR1 SEHNR and CDR2 FQNEAQ (reference sequence). CDR3 length equals 15 residues. The CDR3 DNA sequence: TGTGCCAGCAGCCCTCCTGGCACGAACACCGGGGAGCTGTTTTTT. Translation: CASSPPGTNTGELFF. The full variable domain, completed using reference TRBV7-9 and TRBJ2-2, is DTGVSQNPRHKITKRGQNVTFRCDPISEHNRLYWYRQTLGQGPEFLTYFQNEAQLEKSRLLSDRFSAERPKGSFSTLEIQRTEQGDSAMYLCASSPPGTNTGELFFGEGSRLTVL.

The chain uses TRBV9 and TRBJ1-5; D gene unclear. V was pared by 0 bases and J by 7 bases, with 8 bases between. CDR3 size: 13 residues. Looked up from germline, CDR1 is SGDLS and CDR2 is YYNGEE. CDR3 in DNA: TGTGCCAGCAGCGTAGTTGGGAAACAGCCCCAGCATTTT. Its translation: CASSVVGKQPQHF.

The genes are TRBV27 and TRBJ2-7; no reliable D call. V was clipped by 5 bases and J by 3 bases, with 11 bases between them. The CDR3 totals 13 residues. Germline CDR1 MNHEY, CDR2 SMNVEV (reference sequence). This CDR3 reads CASSGSSYYEQYF. In DNA form, the CDR3 reads TGTGCCAGCAGTGGATCGAGCTACTACGAGCAGTACTTC.

The table lists this clone with a count of one. This chain uses TRBV7-6 with TRBJ1-1, with D uncertain. Germline CDR1 and CDR2: SGHVS and FNYEAQ. The CDR3 runs 18 residues. Between the trimmed V and J ends, which lost 4 bases and 0 bases, there was a span of 21 bases. The CDR3: CASSSPRGATDMNTEAFF. Here the CDR3 DNA reads TGTGCCAGCAGCTCCCCCCGTGGTGCGACCGACATGAACACTGAAGCTTTCTTT.

This chain connects TRBV11-1 to TRBJ2-3, with a weak D call TRBD1 (6 bases). Looked up from germline, CDR1 is SGHAT and CDR2 is FQDESV (reference sequence). This CDR3 contains 14 residues. V gave up 3 bases and J gave up 1 base, with 8 bases separating them. DNA for the CDR3: TGTGCCAGCAGCTTTGGGGGCGGCACAGATACGCAGTATTTT. Amino acids: CASSFGGGTDTQYF. The whole variable domain, remainder taken from reference TRBV11-1 and TRBJ2-3, is EAEVAQSPRYKITEKSQAVAFWCDPISGHATLYWYRQILGQGPELLVQFQDESVVDDSQLPKDRFSAERLKGVDSTLKIQPAELGDSAMYLCASSFGGGTDTQYFGPGTRLTVL.

The chain joins TRBV28 to TRBJ2-1, with TRBD1 matching 10 bases. Germline V gives CDR1 MDHEN, CDR2 SYDVKM. Trimming removed 3 bases from V and 6 bases from J; junction bases left unmatched: 2. This CDR3 is built from 14 residues. The CDR3 DNA is TGTGCCAGCAGTTTCGGGACAGGGGTCAATGAGCAGTTCTTC. Amino acid sequence: CASSFGTGVNEQFF.

V gene TRBV19 combines with J gene TRBJ1-1; perhaps TRBD1 as D (5 bases). The V gene's germline CDR1 is LNHDA and CDR2 SQIVND (reference sequence). The CDR3 is made up of 14 amino acids. V lost 7 bases and J lost 0, with 12 bases in between. The CDR3 sequence is CASIGGRVNTEAFF. DNA for the CDR3: TGTGCCAGTATAGGAGGCAGGGTGAACACTGAAGCTTTCTTT. Drawing the rest from reference TRBV19 and TRBJ1-1, the complete variable domain is DGGITQSPKYLFRKEGQNVTLSCEQNLNHDAMYWYRQDPGQGLRLIYYSQIVNDFQKGDIAEGYSVSREKKESFPLTVTSAQKNPTAFYLCASIGGRVNTEAFFGQGTRLTVV.

The V call is TRBV10-3, the J call TRBJ2-1, with 9 bases matching TRBD2. V shed 6 bases and J 6 bases; nucleotides not matched to a gene: 9. This CDR3 has 15 amino acids. Looked up from germline, CDR1 is ENHRY and CDR2 is SYGVKD. The CDR3 bases are TGTGCCATCAGGGATAGCGGGAGCGCTATCAATGAGCAGTTCTTC. It translates to CAIRDSGSAINEQFF.

This clone was observed a handful of times. The genes are TRBV27 and TRBJ2-7; no definite D call. From germline, CDR1 is MNHEY and CDR2 SMNVEV (reference sequence). Between the trimmed V and J ends, which lost 8 bases and 6 bases, there was a span of 20 bases. This CDR3 contains 14 residues. CDR3 in amino acids: CASRRSFSEFEQYF. The CDR3, as DNA: TGTGCCAGCCGAAGGTCTTTCTCGGAATTCGAGCAGTACTTC.

Details on this clone: This sample includes further DNA sequences coding for the same CDR3. The chain is built from TRBV5-1 and TRBJ2-7; 9 positions match TRBD1. V trimming: 0 bases; J trimming: 1 base; junction bases outside the gene matches: 2. The CDR3 length is 15 residues. The germline V gene encodes CDR1 SGHRS and CDR2 YFSETQ. Written as DNA, the CDR3 is TGCGCCAGCAGCTTGGCCGGGACAGGGTCCTACGAGCAGTACTTC. Protein: CASSLAGTGSYEQYF.

In DNA, the CDR3 is TGTGCCAGCGAGAGGACCGGGGAGCTGTTTTTT. Translated: CASERTGELFF. This chain joins TRBV25-1 and TRBJ2-2; D remains ambiguous. The CDR3 length is 11 residues. V was pared by 8 bases and J by 5 bases, with 6 bases between. CDR1 MGHDK and CDR2 SYGVNS come from the germline V gene.

A note on this clone: A much more abundant neighbour one base away suggests this may be a read error. The rearrangement joins TRBV5-1 to TRBJ2-7; 10 positions agree with TRBD1. Germline CDR1 reads SGHRS; CDR2 reads YFSETQ. The CDR3 is 14 residues long. The CDR3 DNA reads TGCGCCAACAGCGTTGGACAGGGGGGCTACGAGCAGTACTTC. This sequence encodes CANSVGQGGYEQYF.

The V call is TRBV30, the J call TRBJ2-7; 11 bases map to TRBD1. The CDR3 extends over 15 amino acids. Germline V gene lookup returns CDR1 GTSNPN and CDR2 SVGIG (reference sequence). V dropped 3 bases and J dropped 6; count of bases not matched to a gene: 10. The CDR3 DNA sequence: TGTGCCTGGAGCCGAATTAGGACAGGGGGCGTCGAGCAGTACTTC. Its protein product is CAWSRIRTGGVEQYF.

The gene calls are TRBV18 and TRBJ2-1, with a weak D call TRBD2 (6 bases). Trimming removed 4 bases from V and 7 bases from J, with 11 bases in between. This CDR3 has 13 residues. Germline V lookup: CDR1 KGHSH, CDR2 LQKENI. CDR3 region: CASSRGTQNEQFF. CDR3 DNA sequence: TGTGCCAGCTCACGCGGGACCCAAAATGAGCAGTTCTTC.

The rearrangement joins TRBV4-3 to TRBJ2-5, with 9 bases that match TRBD2. Germline V CDR1 and CDR2: LGHNA, YSLEER. Germline trimming cut 3 bases from V and 5 bases from J; bases unmatched to any gene: 10. The CDR3 is 16 amino acids. Here the CDR3 reads CASSHLLGREGETQYF. The DNA for the CDR3 is TGCGCCAGCAGCCACCTCCTGGGGCGGGAGGGGGAGACCCAGTACTTC.

This chain connects TRBV27 to TRBJ2-3; maybe TRBD2 (6 bases). The CDR3 runs 13 residues. The V and J ends lost 6 bases and 6 bases respectively, with 13 bases between them. Germline values: CDR1 MNHEY, CDR2 SMNVEV (reference sequence). The CDR3 region has the DNA TGTGCCAGCAGGTACGGAGGAGGGGATACGCAGTATTTT. Its translation is CASRYGGGDTQYF.

The CDR3 spells CASSPMGLNYEQYF. DNA for the CDR3: TGTGCCAGCAGTCCTATGGGGTTGAACTACGAGCAGTACTTC. The chain joins TRBV6-6 to TRBJ2-7; D gene unclear. CDR1 and CDR2 (germline): MNHNY, SVGAGI (reference sequence). The CDR3 extends over 14 amino acids. Between the trimmed V and J ends, which lost 5 bases and 3 bases, there was a span of 14 bases.

The chain uses TRBV6-5 and TRBJ1-5; 9 positions agree with TRBD1. V lost 6 bases to trimming and J lost 6 bases; unmatched junction nucleotides: 6. Germline V gene lookup returns CDR1 MNHEY and CDR2 SVGAGI. This CDR3 has 14 amino acids. CDR3 nucleotides: TGTGCCAGCAGGGGACAGGGTGTGAGTCAGCCCCAGCATTTT. The encoded protein is CASRGQGVSQPQHF.